The sample holds one count of the clone carrying this T cell receptor (beta chain). The data derive from a study of patients and donors after allogeneic stem cell transplantation. MiXCR, run by TCRdb on the RT-PCR reads, gives a single entry per CDR3 protein. Here the sample spans around 150,000 distinct CDR3 sequences, approximately 40% being singletons. This TCR was sampled from a human donor who was either an allogeneic HSCT recipient or a stem cell or donor lymphocyte infusion donor (not recorded which). It is not recorded whose cells these are; they may come from a transplant donor. The source material was blood, either unsorted or a sorted T cell fraction (not recorded which).

This chain's CDR3 is CASSPTFKGAGNTIYF. CDR3 DNA: TGCGCCAGCAGCCCGACATTTAAGGGGGCTGGAAACACCATATATTTT. The V call is TRBV5-1, the J call TRBJ1-3, with a weak D call TRBD1 (6 bases). CDR1 SGHRS and CDR2 YFSETQ come from the germline V gene. The length of the CDR3 is 16 residues. The V and J ends lost 4 bases and 2 bases respectively, with 16 bases between them.